This is a list of T cell receptor beta chains from one sample in a study of Ad26.COV2.S vaccination and SARS-CoV-2 variants. Assay used: immunoSEQ multiplex PCR; TCRdb lists only in-frame clones, some missing. The table lists roughly 680,000 clones, roughly 90% of them singletons. Sequencing was performed on peripheral blood, taken in a trial of Ad26.COV2.S vaccine versus placebo. The receptors shown here come from a person between 18 and 65 years old who received the Ad26.COV2.S COVID-19 vaccine or a placebo. Each CDR3 is given with its conserved first and last residue. The D gene is left open where the match is weak. Clone size is shown for a subset of rows, as once, few, many or a class of expanded clone.

- | - | TRBJ1-2 | TRBV4-3 | 13 | TGCGCCAGCAGCCCCCGGGTCCTGGATGGCTACACCTTC | CASSPRVLDGYTF
TRBD2 | - | TRBJ2-7 | TRBV5-1 | 13 | TGCGCCAGCAGCTTGCGCGGGGGCTACGAGCAGTACTTC | CASSLRGGYEQYF
- | - | TRBJ1-2 | TRBV6-5 | 15 | TGTGCCAGCAGTTACGGAAAGGTCTATAACTATGGCTACACCTTC | CASSYGKVYNYGYTF
- | - | TRBJ1-1 | TRBV19 | 13 | TGTGCCACCAGAGAGTGGGGCCGGACTGAAGCTTTCTTT | CATREWGRTEAFF
- | - | TRBJ2-7 | TRBV10-2 | 12 | TGCGCCAGCAGTGCAGGGACCTACGAGCAGTACTTC | CASSAGTYEQYF
- | - | TRBJ2-5 | TRBV6-5 | 12 | TGTGCCAGCACCAGTAGGCAGGAGACCCAGTACTTC | CASTSRQETQYF
TRBD2 | - | TRBJ2-5 | TRBV3-1/TRBV3-2 | 15 | TGTGCCAGCAGCCAAGGGGTAGCGGGAGGAGAGACCCAGTACTTC | CASSQGVAGGETQYF
- | few | TRBJ2-7 | TRBV4-1 | 14 | TGCGCCAGCAGCCAAGACGAGTTCGAGTACGAGCAGTACTTC | CASSQDEFEYEQYF
- | - | TRBJ2-1 | TRBV12-5 | 10 | TGTGCTAGTGGTTTGCAACCGGGGATCTTC | CASGLQPGIF
- | - | TRBJ1-2 | TRBV4-3 | 17 | TGCGCCAGCAGCCAGGCGGGGGGTAAAGTCCATAACTATGGCTACACCTTC | CASSQAGGKVHNYGYTF
TRBD1 | few | TRBJ1-6 | TRBV10-3 | 13 | TGTGCCACCGTCCCGGGACAGGGGGAGCCCCTCCACTTT | CATVPGQGEPLHF
- | - | TRBJ1-2 | TRBV19 | 18 | TGTGCCAGTAGTATAGAGCTCGGGCAGAATTTCCCTAACTATGGCTACACCTTC | CASSIELGQNFPNYGYTF
- | - | TRBJ1-5 | TRBV24-1 | 13 | TGTGCCACCAGTGATCACCAGGGCCAGCCCCAGCATTTT | CATSDHQGQPQHF
TRBD2 | - | TRBJ2-3 | TRBV9 | 13 | TGTGCCAGCAGCCCTCGGACTAGTAATACGCAGTATTTT | CASSPRTSNTQYF
- | - | TRBJ1-3 | TRBV7-9 | 11 | TGTGCCAGCAGCTTCGTCCACACCATATATTTT | CASSFVHTIYF
TRBD1 | once | TRBJ1-5 | TRBV19 | 13 | TGTGCCAGTAACATAAGGGGGCAACAGCCCCAGCATTTT | CASNIRGQQPQHF
TRBD1 | few | TRBJ1-2 | TRBV7-3 | 13 | TGTGCCAGCAGCGACGGGACAGGGACTGGCTACACCTTC | CASSDGTGTGYTF
- | few | TRBJ1-1 | TRBV10-1 | 14 | TGCGCCAGCAGTCCACGAGCGGGGCGGACTGAAGCTTTCTTT | CASSPRAGRTEAFF
- | - | TRBJ2-1 | TRBV15 | 15 | TGTGCCACCAGCTTACCACAAGGGTCTTACAATGAGCAGTTCTTC | CATSLPQGSYNEQFF
TRBD1 | - | TRBJ2-1 | TRBV10-3 | 13 | TGTGCCATCAGCCCGGGACAGGGCTATGAGCAGTTCTTC | CAISPGQGYEQFF
- | - | TRBJ2-3 | TRBV5-1 | 16 | TGCGCCAGCAGCTTCGGACACTACTCTAGCACAGATACGCAGTATTTT | CASSFGHYSSTDTQYF
- | - | TRBJ2-7 | TRBV9 | 14 | TGTGCCAGCAGCGTAGATCTGGGTCCCTACGAGCAGTACTTC | CASSVDLGPYEQYF
- | - | TRBJ2-1 | TRBV2 | 14 | TGTGCCAGCAGCCTTGTAAGCTCCTACAATGAGCAGTTCTTC | CASSLVSSYNEQFF
TRBD1 | - | TRBJ2-1 | TRBV18 | 15 | TGTGCCAGCTCAAGGGGGCGGTTAATCTACAATGAGCAGTTCTTC | CASSRGRLIYNEQFF
TRBD1 | once | TRBJ1-1 | TRBV5-1 | 12 | TGCGCCAGCAGCCGGACAGGGGGTGAAGCTTTCTTT | CASSRTGGEAFF
TRBD1 | - | TRBJ2-7 | TRBV5-4 | 15 | TGTGCCAGCAGATTGGACAGGGGACACTCCTACGAGCAGTACTTC | CASRLDRGHSYEQYF
- | - | TRBJ2-3 | TRBV7-2 | 14 | TGTGCCAGCAGCCCTTACCAACGCACAGATACGCAGTATTTT | CASSPYQRTDTQYF